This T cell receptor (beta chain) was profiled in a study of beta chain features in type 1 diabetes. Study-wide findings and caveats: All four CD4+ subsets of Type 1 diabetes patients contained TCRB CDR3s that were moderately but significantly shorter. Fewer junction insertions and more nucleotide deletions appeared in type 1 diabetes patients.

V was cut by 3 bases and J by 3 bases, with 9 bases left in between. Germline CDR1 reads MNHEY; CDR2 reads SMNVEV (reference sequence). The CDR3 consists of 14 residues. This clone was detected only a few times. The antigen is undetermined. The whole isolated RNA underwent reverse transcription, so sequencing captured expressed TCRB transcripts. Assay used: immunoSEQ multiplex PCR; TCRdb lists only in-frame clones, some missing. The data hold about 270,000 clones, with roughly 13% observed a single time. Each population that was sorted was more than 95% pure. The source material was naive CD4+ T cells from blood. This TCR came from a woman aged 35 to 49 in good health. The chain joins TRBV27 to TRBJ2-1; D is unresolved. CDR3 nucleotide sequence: TGTGCCAGCAGTTTGGGCTTAAACTACAATGAGCAGTTCTTC. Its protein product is CASSLGLNYNEQFF.